This entry is about one TCR beta chain. This receptor's antigen is unknown. Base qualities are not at hand, and no much larger clone is one base apart. V loses 4 bases of germline sequence and J loses 0 bases, and the interval between the two ends is 8 bases. The cysteine opens and the phenylalanine closes a CDR3 of 14 amino acids. CDR3 DNA is the only sequence kept; it has 42 bases, read in frame from the first base. From a lookup of the germline V gene, CDR1 and CDR2 are SGHDT and YYEEEE. The entire isolated RNA was reverse transcribed using the High Capacity cDNA Reverse Transcription Kit, and thus expressed TCRB transcripts were sequenced. Deep immunoSEQ sequencing was performed on naive, central memory and regulatory T cell samples, with an average of roughly 3.6 million total reads per sample. After sorted cells were lysed in RLT buffer, RNA was extracted with DNase-treated RNeasy Micro or Mini kits, with the choice depending on cell number. To prevent cross-contamination, every cell subset was processed on its own, while patient and healthy donor samples were processed together. The immunoSEQ multiplex PCR was used to amplify TCRB sequences from cDNA, generating 87-bp fragments that spanned the CDR3 region. Amplicons were sequenced on the Illumina HiSeq platform. Per the original workflow: PCR bias was computationally corrected using synthetic template baselines, reads within Hamming distance 2 were collapsed, and singletons that could not be merged were discarded. Reads were aligned to IMGT to assign V, D and J genes, CDR3 length, and insertions or deletions at six rearrangement sites. Within each subset, clonotype counts were normalized to the number of sorted cells before true diversity and Gini coefficients were calculated with the tcR R package. Repertoire sharing was quantified using the overlap coefficient calculated on TCRB nucleotide sequences. Out-of-frame TCRB sequences from naive cells were analyzed as a proxy for the pre-selection repertoire. TCRdb limited this immuneACCESS table to in-frame rearrangements with V and J called. A share of clones is missing; checked studies link under half to unresolved V genes, and the rest is unexplained. V and J calls and clone size are copied from that table; D and trimming were computed from the DNA. The sample contains 450,000 to 600,000 clones, roughly 30% of them found a single time. The ten largest make up around 0.065% of the sample.

A single peripheral blood draw of approximately 110 mL on average was collected from each donor into heparinised tubes. A BD FACSAria II and a panel including CD45RO, CCR7, CD25, CD127, CD95 and CD27 were used to sort naive, central memory, regulatory and stem cell-like memory CD4+ T cells. Purity was above 95% for every sorted population. PBMCs were separated immediately by Lymphoprep density gradient centrifugation and were stained directly, without being cultured. So that batch effects would be minimized, each experiment stained and sorted samples in pairs, pairing one healthy donor with one patient. This sample stems from a study of beta chain features in type 1 diabetes (dated by TCRdb to about 2018). In the study overall: No differences in mean age, gender distribution, total cell number or subset yield were found between patients and healthy donors. A total of roughly 100,000,000 sorted cells were examined across all samples, and the number of cells per subset was strongly correlated with RNA yield. The study compared TCRB repertoires of sorted circulating CD4+ T cell subsets between recently diagnosed type 1 diabetes patients and matched healthy donors. Regulatory and stem cell-like memory subsets were isolated from only 8 patients and roughly 8 healthy donors, whereas naive and central memory subsets came from all 30 or so donors. Results and caveats for the whole study, not just this receptor: HLA sub-analyses involved small numbers of individuals, so any influence of HLA type on TCRB rearrangement remained unresolved. PCR might favor shorter templates, but patient and control samples were amplified and corrected together, so any skew would affect both groups equally. Naive, central memory and regulatory TCRB repertoires appeared to be more alike among patients than among healthy donors. A moderate but significant shortening of TCRB CDR3 length was observed in type 1 diabetes patients in all four CD4+ subsets. Patients with type 1 diabetes made fewer insertions and deleted more nucleotides at VDJ recombination sites, implying thymic rearrangement abnormalities. Sequencing cDNA rather than genomic DNA could over-represent highly expressing activated cells, although activation and CD3 levels did not differ between groups.

The V gene is TRBV5-6 and the J gene is TRBJ2-4; a tentative D match to TRBD1 spans 6 bases. This TCR was recovered from a man aged 18 to 29 in good health. Input material: naive CD4+ T cells from blood. This sample's cell subset or site label indicates: true naive CD4+ T cells. The CDR3 region reads CASSRGTAKNIQYF. The nucleotide sequence is TGTGCCAGCAGCAGGGGGACAGCCAAAAACATTCAGTACTTC.